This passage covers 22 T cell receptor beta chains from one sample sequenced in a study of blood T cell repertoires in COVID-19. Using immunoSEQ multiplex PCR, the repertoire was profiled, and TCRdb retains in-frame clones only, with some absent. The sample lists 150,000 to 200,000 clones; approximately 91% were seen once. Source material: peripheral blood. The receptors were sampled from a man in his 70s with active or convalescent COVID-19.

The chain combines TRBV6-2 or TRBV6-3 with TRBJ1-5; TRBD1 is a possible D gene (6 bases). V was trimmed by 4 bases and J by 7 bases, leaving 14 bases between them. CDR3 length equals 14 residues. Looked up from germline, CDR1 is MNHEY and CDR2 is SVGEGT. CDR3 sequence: CASSSGAKGQPQHF. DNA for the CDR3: TGTGCCAGCAGTTCAGGGGCAAAAGGACAGCCCCAGCATTTT.

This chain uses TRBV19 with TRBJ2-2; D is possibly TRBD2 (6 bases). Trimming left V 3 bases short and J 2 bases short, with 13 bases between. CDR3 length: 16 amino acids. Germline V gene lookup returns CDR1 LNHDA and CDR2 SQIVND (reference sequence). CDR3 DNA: TGTGCCAGTAGTATCTACGGGGGAGTTAACACCGGGGAGCTGTTTTTT. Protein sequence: CASSIYGGVNTGELFF.

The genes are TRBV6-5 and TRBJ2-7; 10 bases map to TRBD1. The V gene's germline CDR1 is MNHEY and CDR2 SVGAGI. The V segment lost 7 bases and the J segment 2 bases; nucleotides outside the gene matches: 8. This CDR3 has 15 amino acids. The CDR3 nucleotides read TGTGCCAGCACCCGCCTTGGACAGGGGGCCTACGAGCAGTACTTC. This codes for CASTRLGQGAYEQYF.

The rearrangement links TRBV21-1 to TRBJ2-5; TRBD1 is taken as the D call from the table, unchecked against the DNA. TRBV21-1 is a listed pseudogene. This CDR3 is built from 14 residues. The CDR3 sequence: CASSKVTGEETQYF. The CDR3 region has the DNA TGTGCCAGCAGCAAGGTGACAGGTGAGGAGACCCAGTACTTC.

CDR3 loop: CATRTGNYEQYF. In nucleotides, the CDR3 is TGTGCCACCAGGACAGGGAACTACGAGCAGTACTTC. The gene calls are TRBV19 and TRBJ2-7; 8 positions match TRBD1. V shed 10 bases, J shed 3 bases, and the junction held 5 bases outside the gene matches. Germline V gene sequence: CDR1 LNHDA, CDR2 SQIVND (reference sequence). There are 12 residues in the CDR3.

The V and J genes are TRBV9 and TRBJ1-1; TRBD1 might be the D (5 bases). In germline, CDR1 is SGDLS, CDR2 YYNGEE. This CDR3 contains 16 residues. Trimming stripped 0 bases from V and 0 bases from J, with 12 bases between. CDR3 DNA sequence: TGTGCCAGCAGCGTAGGTGGGGGGACCTTGAACACTGAAGCTTTCTTT. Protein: CASSVGGGTLNTEAFF.

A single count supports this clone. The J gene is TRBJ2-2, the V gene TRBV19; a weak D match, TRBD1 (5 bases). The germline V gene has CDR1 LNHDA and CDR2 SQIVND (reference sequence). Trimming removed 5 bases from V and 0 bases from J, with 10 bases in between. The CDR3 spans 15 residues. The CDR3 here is CASSEGQANTGELFF. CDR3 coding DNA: TGTGCCAGTAGTGAAGGACAAGCGAACACCGGGGAGCTGTTTTTT.

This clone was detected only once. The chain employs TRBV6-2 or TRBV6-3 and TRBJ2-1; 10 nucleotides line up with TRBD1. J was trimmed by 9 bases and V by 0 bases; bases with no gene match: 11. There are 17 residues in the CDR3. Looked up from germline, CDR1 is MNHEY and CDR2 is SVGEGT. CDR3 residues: CASSYSLQGQGLIEQFF. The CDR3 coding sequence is TGTGCCAGCAGTTACTCCCTACAGGGACAGGGGTTGATTGAGCAGTTCTTC.

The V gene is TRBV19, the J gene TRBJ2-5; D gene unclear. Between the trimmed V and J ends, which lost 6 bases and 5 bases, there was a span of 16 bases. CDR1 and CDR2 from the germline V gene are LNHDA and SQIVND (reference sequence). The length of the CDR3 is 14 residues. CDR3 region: CASRPSPRLETQYF. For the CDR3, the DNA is TGTGCCAGTAGACCCTCGCCGCGTTTGGAGACCCAGTACTTC.

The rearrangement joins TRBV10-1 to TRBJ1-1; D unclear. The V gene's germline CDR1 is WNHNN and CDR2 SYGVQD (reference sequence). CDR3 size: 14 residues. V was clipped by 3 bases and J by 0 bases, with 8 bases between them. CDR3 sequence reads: CASSDPGLNTEAFF. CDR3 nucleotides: TGCGCCAGCAGTGATCCAGGATTGAACACTGAAGCTTTCTTT.

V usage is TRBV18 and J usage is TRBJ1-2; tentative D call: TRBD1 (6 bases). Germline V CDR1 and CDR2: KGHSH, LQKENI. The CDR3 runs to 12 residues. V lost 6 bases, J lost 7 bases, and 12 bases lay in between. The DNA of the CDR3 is TGTGCCAGCTCTACTGCGGGGGCTGGCTACACCTTC. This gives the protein CASSTAGAGYTF.

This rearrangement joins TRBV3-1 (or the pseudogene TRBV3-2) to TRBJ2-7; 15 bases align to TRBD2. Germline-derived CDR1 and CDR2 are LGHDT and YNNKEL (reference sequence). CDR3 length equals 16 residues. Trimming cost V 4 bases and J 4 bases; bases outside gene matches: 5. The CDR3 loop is CASSPGLAGGRYEQYF. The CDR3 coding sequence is TGTGCCAGCAGCCCGGGACTAGCGGGGGGCAGGTACGAGCAGTACTTC.

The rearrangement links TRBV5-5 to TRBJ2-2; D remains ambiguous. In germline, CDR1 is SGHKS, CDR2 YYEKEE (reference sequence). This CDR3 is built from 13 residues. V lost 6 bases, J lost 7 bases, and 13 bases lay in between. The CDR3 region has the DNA TGTGCCAGCACCAAAAAACGGGTCGGGGAGCTGTTTTTT. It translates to CASTKKRVGELFF.

CDR3 coding DNA: TGCGCCAGCAGCCCCGGGAGCGGATCTTCGTACGAGCAGTACTTC. Protein: CASSPGSGSSYEQYF. The chain joins TRBV4-3 to TRBJ2-7; maybe TRBD2 (6 bases). Trimming took 4 bases from V and 4 from J, leaving 17 bases between them. This CDR3 spans 15 amino acids. Germline loops: CDR1 LGHNA, CDR2 YSLEER.

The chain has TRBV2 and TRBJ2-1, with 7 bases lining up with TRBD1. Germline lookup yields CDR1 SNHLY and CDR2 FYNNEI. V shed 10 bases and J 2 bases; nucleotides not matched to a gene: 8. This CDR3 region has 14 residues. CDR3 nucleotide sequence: TGTGCCAATAACCGGGACAGCCCCTACAATGAGCAGTTCTTC. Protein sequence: CANNRDSPYNEQFF.

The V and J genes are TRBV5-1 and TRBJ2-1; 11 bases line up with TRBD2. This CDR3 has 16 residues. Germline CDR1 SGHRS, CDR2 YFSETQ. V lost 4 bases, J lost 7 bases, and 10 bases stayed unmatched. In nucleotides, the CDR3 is TGCGCCAGCAGCCCGGTAGCGGGGGGGCCGGTAAATGAGCAGTTCTTC. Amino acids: CASSPVAGGPVNEQFF.

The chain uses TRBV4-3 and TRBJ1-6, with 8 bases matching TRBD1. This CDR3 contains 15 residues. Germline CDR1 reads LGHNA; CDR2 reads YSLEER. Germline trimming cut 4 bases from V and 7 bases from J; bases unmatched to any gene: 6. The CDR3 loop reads CASSPMTGVNSPLHF. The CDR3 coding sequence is TGCGCCAGCAGCCCTATGACAGGGGTCAATTCACCCCTCCACTTT.

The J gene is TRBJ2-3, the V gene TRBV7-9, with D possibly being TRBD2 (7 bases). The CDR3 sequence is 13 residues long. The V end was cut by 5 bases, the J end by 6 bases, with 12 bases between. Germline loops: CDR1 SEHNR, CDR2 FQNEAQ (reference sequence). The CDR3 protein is CASSQRGGDTQYF. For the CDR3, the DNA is TGTGCCAGCAGCCAGAGGGGGGGGGATACGCAGTATTTT. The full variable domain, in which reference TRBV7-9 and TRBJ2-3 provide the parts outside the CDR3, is DTGVSQNPRHKITKRGQNVTFRCDPISEHNRLYWYRQTLGQGPEFLTYFQNEAQLEKSRLLSDRFSAERPKGSFSTLEIQRTEQGDSAMYLCASSQRGGDTQYFGPGTRLTVL.

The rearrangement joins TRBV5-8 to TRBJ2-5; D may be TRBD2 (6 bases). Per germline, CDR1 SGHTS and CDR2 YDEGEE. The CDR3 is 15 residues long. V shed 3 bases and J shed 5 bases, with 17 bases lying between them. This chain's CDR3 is CASSSAVKAGETQYF. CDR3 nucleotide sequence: TGTGCCAGCAGCTCGGCCGTAAAGGCGGGGGAGACCCAGTACTTC.

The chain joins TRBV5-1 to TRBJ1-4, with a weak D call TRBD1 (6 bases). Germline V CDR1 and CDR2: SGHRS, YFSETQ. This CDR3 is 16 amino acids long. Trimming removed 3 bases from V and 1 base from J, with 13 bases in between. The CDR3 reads CASSSGATGTNEKLFF. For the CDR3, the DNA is TGCGCCAGCAGCTCCGGTGCGACAGGAACTAATGAAAAACTGTTTTTT. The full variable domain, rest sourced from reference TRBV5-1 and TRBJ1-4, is KAGVTQTPRYLIKTRGQQVTLSCSPISGHRSVSWYQQTPGQGLQFLFEYFSETQRNKGNFPGRFSGRQFSNSRSEMNVSTLELGDSALYLCASSSGATGTNEKLFFGSGTQLSVL.

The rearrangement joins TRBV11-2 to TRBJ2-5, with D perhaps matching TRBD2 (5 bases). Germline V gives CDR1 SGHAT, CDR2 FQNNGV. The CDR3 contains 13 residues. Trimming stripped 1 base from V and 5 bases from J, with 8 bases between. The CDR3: CASSLGERETQYF. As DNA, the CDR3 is TGTGCCAGCAGCTTAGGGGAGAGGGAGACCCAGTACTTC.

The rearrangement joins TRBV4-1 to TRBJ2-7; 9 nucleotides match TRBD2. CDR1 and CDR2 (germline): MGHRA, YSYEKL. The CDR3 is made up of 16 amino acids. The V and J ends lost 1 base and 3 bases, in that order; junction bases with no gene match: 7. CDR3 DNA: TGCGCCAGCAGCCAAGGGACCGCGGGAGGGCTCTACGAGCAGTACTTC. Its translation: CASSQGTAGGLYEQYF.